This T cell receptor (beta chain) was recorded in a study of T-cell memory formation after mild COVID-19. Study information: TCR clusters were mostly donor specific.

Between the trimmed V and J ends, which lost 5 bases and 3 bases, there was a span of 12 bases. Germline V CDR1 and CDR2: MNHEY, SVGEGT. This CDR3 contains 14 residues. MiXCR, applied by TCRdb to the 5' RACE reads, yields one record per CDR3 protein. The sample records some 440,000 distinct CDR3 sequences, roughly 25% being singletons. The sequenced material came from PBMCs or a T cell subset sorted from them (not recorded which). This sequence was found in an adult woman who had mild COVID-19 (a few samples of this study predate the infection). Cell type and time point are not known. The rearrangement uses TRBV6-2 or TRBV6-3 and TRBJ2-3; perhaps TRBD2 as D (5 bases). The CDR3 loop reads CASSPGFTTDTQYF. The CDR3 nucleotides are TGTGCCAGCAGTCCGGGATTTACGACAGATACGCAGTATTTT.